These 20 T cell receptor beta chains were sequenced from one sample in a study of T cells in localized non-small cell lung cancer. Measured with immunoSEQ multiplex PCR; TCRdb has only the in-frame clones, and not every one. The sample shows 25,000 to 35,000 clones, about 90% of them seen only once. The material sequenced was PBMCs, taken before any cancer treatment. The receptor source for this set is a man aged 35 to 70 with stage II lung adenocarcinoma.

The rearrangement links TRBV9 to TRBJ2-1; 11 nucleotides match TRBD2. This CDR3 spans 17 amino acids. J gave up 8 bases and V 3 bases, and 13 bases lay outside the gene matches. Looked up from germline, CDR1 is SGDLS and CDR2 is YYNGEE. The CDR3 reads CASSGPTSGDPLDEQFF. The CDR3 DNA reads TGTGCCAGCAGCGGGCCGACTAGCGGGGACCCCTTGGATGAGCAGTTCTTC.

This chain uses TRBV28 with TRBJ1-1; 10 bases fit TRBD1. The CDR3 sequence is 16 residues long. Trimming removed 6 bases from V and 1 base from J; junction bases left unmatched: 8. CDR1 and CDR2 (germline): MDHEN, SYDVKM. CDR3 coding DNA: TGTGCCAGCAGACTCCGGGACAGGGGTCGGAACACTGAAGCTTTCTTT. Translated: CASRLRDRGRNTEAFF.

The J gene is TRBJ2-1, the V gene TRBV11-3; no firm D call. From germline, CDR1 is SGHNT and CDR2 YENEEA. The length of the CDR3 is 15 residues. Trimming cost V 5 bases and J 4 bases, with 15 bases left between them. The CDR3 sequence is CASSRENWEYNEQFF. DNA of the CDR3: TGTGCCAGCAGCCGCGAAAATTGGGAATACAATGAGCAGTTCTTC.

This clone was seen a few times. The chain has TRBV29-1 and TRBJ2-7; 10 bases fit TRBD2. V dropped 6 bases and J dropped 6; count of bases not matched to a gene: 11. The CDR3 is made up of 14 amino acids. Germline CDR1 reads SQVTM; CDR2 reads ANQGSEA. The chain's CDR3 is CSVLELAGVGEQYF. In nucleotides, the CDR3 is TGCAGCGTCCTCGAGCTAGCGGGAGTAGGCGAGCAGTACTTC.

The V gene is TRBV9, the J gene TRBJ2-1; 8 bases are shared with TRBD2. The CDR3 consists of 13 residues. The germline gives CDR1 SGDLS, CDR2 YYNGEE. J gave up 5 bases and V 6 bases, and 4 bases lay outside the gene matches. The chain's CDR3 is CASTREGNNEQFF. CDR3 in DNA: TGTGCCAGCACTCGGGAGGGTAACAATGAGCAGTTCTTC.

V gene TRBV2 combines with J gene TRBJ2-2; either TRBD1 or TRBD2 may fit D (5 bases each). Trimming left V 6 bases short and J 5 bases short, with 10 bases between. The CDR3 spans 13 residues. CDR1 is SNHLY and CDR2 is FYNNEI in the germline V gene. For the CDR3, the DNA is TGTGCCAGCAGAGTAGGGGAGACCGGGGAGCTGTTTTTT. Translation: CASRVGETGELFF. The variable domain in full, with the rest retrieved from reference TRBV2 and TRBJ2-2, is EPEVTQTPSHQVTQMGQEVILRCVPISNHLYFYWYRQILGQKVEFLVSFYNNEISEKSEIFDDQFSVERPDGSNFTLKIRSTKLEDSAMYFCASRVGETGELFFGEGSRLTVL.

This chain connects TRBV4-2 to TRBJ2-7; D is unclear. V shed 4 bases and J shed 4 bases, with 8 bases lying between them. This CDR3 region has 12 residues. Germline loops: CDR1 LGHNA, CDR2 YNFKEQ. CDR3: CASSLPDYEQYF. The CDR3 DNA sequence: TGTGCCAGCAGCCTTCCTGATTACGAGCAGTACTTC.

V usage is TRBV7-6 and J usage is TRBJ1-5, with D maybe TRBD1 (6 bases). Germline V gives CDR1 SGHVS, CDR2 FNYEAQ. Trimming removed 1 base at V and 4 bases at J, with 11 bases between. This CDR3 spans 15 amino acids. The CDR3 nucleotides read TGTGCCAGCAGCTTAGAACAGGGAATGAATCAGCCCCAGCATTTT. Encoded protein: CASSLEQGMNQPQHF.

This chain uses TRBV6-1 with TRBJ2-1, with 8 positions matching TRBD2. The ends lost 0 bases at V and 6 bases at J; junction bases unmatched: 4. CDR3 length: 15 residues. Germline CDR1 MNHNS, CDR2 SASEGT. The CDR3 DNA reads TGTGCCAGCAGTGAAGCGTCCGGGAGGGCCAATGAGCAGTTCTTC. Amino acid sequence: CASSEASGRANEQFF.

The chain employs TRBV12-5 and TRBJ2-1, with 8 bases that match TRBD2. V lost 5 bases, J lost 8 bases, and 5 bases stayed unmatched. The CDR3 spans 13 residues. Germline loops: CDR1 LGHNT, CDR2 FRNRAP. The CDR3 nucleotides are TGTGCTAGTGGTATCGAACTAGCGGATGAGCAGTTCTTC. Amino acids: CASGIELADEQFF.

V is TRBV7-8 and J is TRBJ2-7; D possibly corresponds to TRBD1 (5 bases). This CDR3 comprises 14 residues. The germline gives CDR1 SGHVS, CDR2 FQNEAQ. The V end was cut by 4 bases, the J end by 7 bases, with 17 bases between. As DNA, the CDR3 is TGTGCCAGCAGCTCTAATGGCCAAGCAGGGGAGCAGTACTTC. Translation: CASSSNGQAGEQYF.

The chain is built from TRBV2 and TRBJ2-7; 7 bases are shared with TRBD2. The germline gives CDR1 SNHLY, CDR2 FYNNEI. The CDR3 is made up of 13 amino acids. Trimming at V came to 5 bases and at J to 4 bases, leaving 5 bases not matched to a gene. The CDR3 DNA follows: TGTGCCAGCAGTAAGGAGCGGGGTTACGAGCAGTACTTC. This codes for CASSKERGYEQYF.

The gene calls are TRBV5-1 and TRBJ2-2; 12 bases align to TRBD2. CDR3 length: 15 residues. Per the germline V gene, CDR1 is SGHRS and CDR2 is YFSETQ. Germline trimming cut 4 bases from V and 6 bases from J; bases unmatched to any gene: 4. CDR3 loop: CASSRLAGDPGELFF. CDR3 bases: TGCGCCAGCAGCCGACTAGCGGGAGATCCCGGGGAGCTGTTTTTT.

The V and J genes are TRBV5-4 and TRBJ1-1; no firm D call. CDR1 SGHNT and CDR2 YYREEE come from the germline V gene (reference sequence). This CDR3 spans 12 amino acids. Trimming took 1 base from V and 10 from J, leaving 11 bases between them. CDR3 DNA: TGTGCCAGCAGCTTGTTGGGTAATGTAGCTTTCTTT. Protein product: CASSLLGNVAFF.

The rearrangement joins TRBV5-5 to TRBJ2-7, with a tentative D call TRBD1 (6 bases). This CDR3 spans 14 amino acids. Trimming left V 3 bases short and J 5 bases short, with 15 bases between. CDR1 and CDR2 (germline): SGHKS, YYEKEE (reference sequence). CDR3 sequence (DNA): TGTGCCAGCAGCTCGTGGACAGTTCGCAACGAGCAGTACTTC. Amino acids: CASSSWTVRNEQYF.

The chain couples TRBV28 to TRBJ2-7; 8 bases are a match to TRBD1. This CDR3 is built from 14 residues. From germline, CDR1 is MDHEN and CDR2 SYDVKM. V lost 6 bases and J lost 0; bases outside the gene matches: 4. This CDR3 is CASRRTGISYEQYF. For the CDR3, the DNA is TGTGCCAGCAGACGGACAGGGATCTCCTACGAGCAGTACTTC.

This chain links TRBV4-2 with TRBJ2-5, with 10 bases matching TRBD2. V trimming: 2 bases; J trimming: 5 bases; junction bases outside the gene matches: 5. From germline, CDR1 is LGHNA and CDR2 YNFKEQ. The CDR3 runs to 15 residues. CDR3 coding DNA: TGTGCCAGCAGCCAACTAGCGGGAGAGGATGAGACCCAGTACTTC. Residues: CASSQLAGEDETQYF.

This CDR3 is CATGGLAGVMGTQYF. In DNA form, the CDR3 reads TGTGCCACTGGGGGACTAGCGGGAGTTATGGGTACGCAGTATTTT. V is TRBV6-1 and J is TRBJ2-3, with 14 bases that match TRBD2. Per germline, CDR1 MNHNS and CDR2 SASEGT. The CDR3 spans 15 residues. V shed 10 bases and J 8 bases; nucleotides not matched to a gene: 11.

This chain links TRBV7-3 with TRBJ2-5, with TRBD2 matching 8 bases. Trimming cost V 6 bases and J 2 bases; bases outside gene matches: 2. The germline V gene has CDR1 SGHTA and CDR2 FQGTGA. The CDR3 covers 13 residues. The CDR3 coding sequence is TGTGCCAGCAGTGTAGCGGGGCAAGAGACCCAGTACTTC. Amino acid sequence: CASSVAGQETQYF.

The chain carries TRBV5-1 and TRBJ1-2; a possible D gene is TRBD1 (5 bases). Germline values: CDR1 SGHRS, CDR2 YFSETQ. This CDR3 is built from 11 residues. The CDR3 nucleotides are TGCGCTACCGGACAAAACTATGGCTACACCTTC. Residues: CATGQNYGYTF.